This T cell receptor beta chain was found in a study of CD8+ T cells in alopecia areata. Across the study: It was oral tofacitinib, at 5 to 10 mg twice daily, that treated patients received. Affected scalp percentage gauged treated patients' severity. Overall study results and limits: Lesional scalp, especially alopecia totalis/universalis, showed higher clonality than normal scalp.

Germline lookup yields CDR1 LNHDA and CDR2 SQIVND (reference sequence). V was clipped by 10 bases and J by 0 bases, with 16 bases between them. CDR3 length equals 14 residues. RNA was isolated and reverse transcribed to cDNA, the sequencing template. Profiled with immunoSEQ multiplex PCR; TCRdb holds only in-frame clones, not every one. The data show a few hundred thousand clones, around three fifths seen once. For this clone: Its matching antigen is unknown.

Treatment: oral pan-JAK inhibitor, 5-10 mg twice daily. As part of sample collection, lesional scalp punch biopsies and peripheral blood were taken from alopecia areata patients. V gene TRBV19 combines with J gene TRBJ2-7, with D unresolved. The material was CD4+ T cells sorted from blood, obtained around week 52, from a patient treated with tofacitinib. This clonotype was sampled from a human donor with alopecia areata. The CDR3 is CATAPRLSSYEQYF. The CDR3 nucleotides are TGTGCCACCGCCCCCCGGCTAAGCTCCTACGAGCAGTACTTC.